The next 10 T cell receptor beta chains were all read from a single sample in a study of blood T cell repertoires in COVID-19. Measured with immunoSEQ multiplex PCR; TCRdb has only the in-frame clones, and not every one. The data hold a few hundred thousand clones, with 90% observed a single time. The sample was PBMCs or T cells enriched from blood (not recorded which). Receptors originate from a man in his late teens or twenties who had recovered from COVID-19.

The rearrangement uses TRBV27 and TRBJ2-3; 7 bases fit TRBD1. Trimming cost V 4 bases and J 4 bases; bases outside gene matches: 5. The germline CDR1 and CDR2 sequences are MNHEY and SMNVEV (reference sequence). CDR3 size: 14 residues. CDR3 bases: TGTGCCAGCAGTTCTACAGGGGACCCAGATACGCAGTATTTT. It encodes CASSSTGDPDTQYF.

V and J are TRBV4-1 and TRBJ2-7, with D perhaps matching TRBD2 (6 bases). This CDR3 comprises 17 residues. Germline V CDR1 and CDR2: MGHRA, YSYEKL. V lost 1 base and J lost 3, with 19 bases in between. The CDR3 region is CASSQGSASGSFYEQYF. The CDR3 coding sequence is TGCGCCAGCAGCCAAGGTTCTGCCTCCGGGAGTTTCTACGAGCAGTACTTC.

In DNA form, the CDR3 reads TGTGCCAGCAGCTTGACGGGAGGCGCAGAAGGGGGCAATGAGCAGTTCTTC. Translated, it gives CASSLTGGAEGGNEQFF. This chain joins TRBV5-4 and TRBJ2-1; D is perhaps TRBD2 (7 bases). Germline V lookup: CDR1 SGHNT, CDR2 YYREEE (reference sequence). The CDR3 totals 17 residues. Trimming took off 1 base at V and 6 bases at J, with 20 bases between the two ends.

The V gene is TRBV11-2, the J gene TRBJ1-2; unclear D gene. The CDR3 is 15 residues long. Trimming took off 6 bases at V and 4 bases at J, with 18 bases between the two ends. Germline CDR1 is SGHAT and CDR2 is FQNNGV. CDR3 region: CASRQAAASSYGYTF. CDR3 coding DNA: TGTGCCAGCAGACAAGCAGCAGCTAGTAGCTATGGCTACACCTTC.

The chain has TRBV27 and TRBJ1-2; the match to TRBD1 covers 7 bases. The junction had 14 bases not matched to a gene; V was cut back by 6 bases and J by 7 bases. This CDR3 contains 15 residues. Germline V gene lookup returns CDR1 MNHEY and CDR2 SMNVEV (reference sequence). CDR3: CASRLNRDSMLGYTF. For the CDR3, the DNA is TGTGCCAGCAGACTGAACCGGGACAGCATGCTTGGCTACACCTTC.

The CDR3 DNA reads as TGTGCCAGCAGCCAGGCCTTTCTCACCGGGGAGCTGTTTTTT. This translates into CASSQAFLTGELFF. V and J are TRBV14 and TRBJ2-2; D ambiguous. Looked up from germline, CDR1 is SGHDN and CDR2 is FVKESK. Trimming removed 3 bases at V and 4 bases at J, with 9 bases between. The CDR3 loop spans 14 amino acids.

J is TRBJ2-7 and V is TRBV27; D might be TRBD2 (5 bases). Trimming pared 2 bases from V and 3 bases from J, leaving 14 bases between. This CDR3 spans 15 amino acids. Germline CDR1 reads MNHEY; CDR2 reads SMNVEV (reference sequence). CDR3 amino acids: CASSLAGEQHYEQYF. CDR3 coding DNA: TGTGCCAGCAGTTTAGCGGGTGAACAGCACTACGAGCAGTACTTC.

The chain uses TRBV7-9 and TRBJ2-1; D remains unclear. This CDR3 has 15 amino acids. CDR1 is SEHNR and CDR2 is FQNEAQ in the germline V gene (reference sequence). The ends were cut back, 1 base at V and 6 bases at J, with 13 bases in the middle. In DNA form, the CDR3 reads TGTGCCAGCAGCTTAGGGCAGGTAGTGAGCAATGAGCAGTTCTTC. Translating it yields CASSLGQVVSNEQFF. The full variable domain, in which reference TRBV7-9 and TRBJ2-1 provide the parts outside the CDR3, is DTGVSQNPRHKITKRGQNVTFRCDPISEHNRLYWYRQTLGQGPEFLTYFQNEAQLEKSRLLSDRFSAERPKGSFSTLEIQRTEQGDSAMYLCASSLGQVVSNEQFFGPGTRLTVL.

The gene calls are TRBV3-1 (or the pseudogene TRBV3-2) and TRBJ1-2, with D possibly TRBD1 on 5 matching bases. The ends were cut back, 0 bases at V and 4 bases at J, with 15 bases in the middle. CDR1 is LGHDT, CDR2 YNNKEL, per germline (reference sequence). The CDR3 extends over 16 amino acids. The CDR3 region is CASSQDPQDITYGYTF. Here the CDR3 DNA reads TGTGCCAGCAGCCAAGATCCCCAGGACATAACCTATGGCTACACCTTC.

The rearrangement links TRBV10-3 to TRBJ1-6, with 8 bases that match TRBD1. V lost 5 bases to trimming and J lost 5 bases; unmatched junction nucleotides: 5. This CDR3 contains 15 residues. Germline V gene sequence: CDR1 ENHRY, CDR2 SYGVKD. The CDR3 here is CAISQGALDNSPLHF. CDR3 in DNA: TGTGCCATCAGTCAGGGGGCCCTTGATAATTCACCCCTCCACTTT.